The 8 T cell receptor beta chains reported below all come from one sample, sequenced in a study of healthy donors' naive CD4 and CD8 T cells. A linear amplification protocol produced the TCR libraries from 500 ng of total RNA. TCRdb reprocessed the reads with MiXCR, giving one entry per CDR3 protein. The repertoire holds around 200,000 distinct CDR3 sequences, around three quarters seen once, with less than 2.5% in the top ten. Sequencing used naive CD4+ and CD8+ T cells sorted from blood, pooled from several donors. Source of these receptors: a pool of human donors in good health; the sample pools cells from several healthy donors.

This clonotype was observed a handful of times. The rearrangement links TRBV19 to TRBJ1-4; no firm D call. Trimming cost V 4 bases and J 0 bases, with 6 bases left between them. Germline CDR1 LNHDA, CDR2 SQIVND (reference sequence). The CDR3 covers 14 residues. In DNA, the CDR3 is TGTGCCAGTAGTAACACAGCAACTAATGAAAAACTGTTTTTT. This encodes CASSNTATNEKLFF.

This clonotype was observed a few times. The chain couples TRBV6-6 to TRBJ1-2; 10 nucleotides agree with TRBD1. This CDR3 contains 15 residues. With V trimmed by 5 bases and J by 1 base, 4 bases remained unmatched. Germline-derived CDR1 and CDR2 are MNHNY and SVGAGI (reference sequence). As DNA, the CDR3 is TGTGCCAGCAGTACGAGGACAGGGGGTAACTATGGCTACACCTTC. Protein: CASSTRTGGNYGYTF.

The rearrangement joins TRBV27 to TRBJ2-1, with 7 bases matching TRBD2. The CDR3 loop spans 17 amino acids. V lost 3 bases to trimming and J lost 1 base; unmatched junction nucleotides: 9. Germline V gives CDR1 MNHEY, CDR2 SMNVEV (reference sequence). In DNA form, the CDR3 reads TGTGCCAGCAGTTTTTCCAGCGGGATAGGGTCCTACAATGAGCAGTTCTTC. As protein: CASSFSSGIGSYNEQFF.

As to this clonotype: Mismatch with germline at one junction end may stem from a read error. The chain carries TRBV4-2 and TRBJ1-3; D uncertain. The CDR3 totals 15 residues. Germline V gene sequence: CDR1 LGHNA, CDR2 YNFKEQ. The CDR3 nucleotides read TGCGCCAGCAGCCTCTTACTGCTCTCTGGAAACACCATATATTTT. Translation: CASSLLLLSGNTIYF.

The gene calls are TRBV7-8 and TRBJ2-1; 16 bases fit TRBD2. The V and J ends lost 1 base and 1 base, in that order; junction bases with no gene match: 16. CDR3 length: 23 amino acids. Germline CDR1 reads SGHVS; CDR2 reads FQNEAQ. In nucleotides, the CDR3 is TGTGCCAGCAGCTTAGGCGGCTTTGGCGCGGGACTAGCGGGAGGGAAGTCCTACAATGAGCAGTTCTTC. Protein sequence: CASSLGGFGAGLAGGKSYNEQFF.

The chain's CDR3 is CSARKIRTSGTLSYEQYF. The CDR3 DNA reads as TGCAGTGCTAGGAAAATAAGGACTAGCGGCACGCTTTCCTACGAGCAGTACTTC. V and J are TRBV20-1 and TRBJ2-7, with TRBD2 matching over 10 bases. CDR3 length: 18 residues. V was clipped by 3 bases and J by 1 base; unmatched bases: 15. Germline CDR1 is DFQATT and CDR2 is SNEGSKA (reference sequence).

V usage is TRBV7-2 and J usage is TRBJ2-6; D call uncertain. The CDR3 consists of 16 residues. V was cut by 1 base and J by 0 bases, with 7 bases left in between. CDR1 and CDR2 from the germline V gene are SGHTA and FQGNSA. This chain's CDR3 is CASSLGPGSGANVLTF. As DNA, the CDR3 is TGTGCCAGCAGCTTAGGTCCGGGCTCTGGGGCCAACGTCCTGACTTTC.

The chain has TRBV24-1 and TRBJ2-2, with D perhaps TRBD2 (5 bases). Trimming pared 9 bases from V and 5 bases from J, leaving 12 bases between. Germline V gene lookup returns CDR1 KGHDR and CDR2 SFDVKD. The CDR3 is made up of 13 amino acids. The CDR3: CATPEDTTGELFF. The CDR3 nucleotides are TGTGCCACCCCGGAGGATACTACCGGGGAGCTGTTTTTT.